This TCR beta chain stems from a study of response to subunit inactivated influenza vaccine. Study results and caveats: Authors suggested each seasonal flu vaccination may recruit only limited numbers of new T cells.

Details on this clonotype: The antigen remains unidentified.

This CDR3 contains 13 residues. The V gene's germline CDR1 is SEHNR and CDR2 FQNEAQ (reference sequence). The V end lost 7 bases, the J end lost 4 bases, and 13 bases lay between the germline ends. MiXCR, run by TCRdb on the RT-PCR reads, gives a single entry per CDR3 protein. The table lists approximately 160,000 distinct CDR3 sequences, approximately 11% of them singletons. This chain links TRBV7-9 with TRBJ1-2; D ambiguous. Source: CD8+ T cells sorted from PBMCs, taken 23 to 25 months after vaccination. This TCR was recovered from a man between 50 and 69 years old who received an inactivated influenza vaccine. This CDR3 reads CASNPPGSYGYTF. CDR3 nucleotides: TGTGCCAGCAACCCCCCGGGAAGCTATGGCTACACCTTC.